Detailed here is one TCR beta chain. Germline V gene sequence: CDR1 SGHRS, CDR2 YFSETQ. J gave up 6 bases and V 0 bases, and 9 bases lay outside the gene matches. The CDR3 spans 19 residues. Patients in Seattle were enrolled during active infection, then followed longitudinally. The entry originates in a study of blood T cell repertoires in COVID-19. Study-level background: Specimens from acute and convalescent COVID-19 originated in the United States, Italy and Spain. From T cells, B-cell-depleted T cells, or PBMCs came the material, which was cDNA or gDNA.

Authors' methods: How many nucleated cells were present was estimated from reference gene primer amplification. Profiling relied on immunoSEQ multiplex PCR, and the TCRdb table lists in-frame clones only, not all of them. V and J calls plus clone size are reproduced from that table; the DNA served to infer D and trimming. The sample has 200,000 to 250,000 clones, approximately 80% seen once. This TCR was recovered from a woman of 80 years or more with COVID-19, enrolled during active disease. This sequence joins TRBV5-1 and TRBJ2-1, with 16 bases lining up with TRBD2. Material: peripheral blood. CDR3 region: CASSLVGTSGGALGNEQFF. Written as DNA, the CDR3 is TGCGCCAGCAGCTTGGTAGGGACTAGCGGGGGGGCTTTAGGCAATGAGCAGTTCTTC.